This passage covers 18 T cell receptor beta chains from one sample sequenced in a study of blood T cell repertoires in COVID-19. Method: immunoSEQ multiplex PCR; TCRdb's copy keeps in-frame clones and lacks some. The table includes 300,000 to 350,000 clones, about nine tenths detected once. The sample consisted of peripheral blood. These receptors originate from an older woman with COVID-19, enrolled during active disease.

This sequence joins TRBV9 and TRBJ2-7; 7 bases fit TRBD2. The CDR3 runs 15 residues. V gave up 0 bases and J gave up 3 bases; unmatched junction bases: 6. The germline V gene has CDR1 SGDLS and CDR2 YYNGEE. Here the CDR3 DNA reads TGTGCCAGCAGCGTAGGGCAAGCGGGGAGCTACGAGCAGTACTTC. Its translation: CASSVGQAGSYEQYF.

This clone appeared once. The chain is built from TRBV29-1 and TRBJ1-1; D gene uncertain. The CDR3 sequence is 13 residues long. The germline V and J ends were trimmed by 2 bases and 1 base, with 8 bases remaining between them. Per germline, CDR1 SQVTM and CDR2 ANQGSEA. The CDR3, as DNA: TGCAGCGTTGAACAGTTCCCGAACACTGAAGCTTTCTTT. Translation: CSVEQFPNTEAFF.

V usage is TRBV5-6 and J usage is TRBJ2-1; weak D call: TRBD2 (5 bases). The V gene's germline CDR1 is SGHDT and CDR2 YYEEEE. CDR3 length: 16 amino acids. V was trimmed by 4 bases and J by 4 bases, leaving 18 bases between them. The CDR3 here is CASSLQGSAPYNEQFF. The CDR3 DNA sequence: TGTGCCAGCAGCCTACAAGGTAGCGCGCCTTACAATGAGCAGTTCTTC.

The V and J genes are TRBV19 and TRBJ2-3, with 9 bases identical to TRBD2. Germline V CDR1 and CDR2: LNHDA, SQIVND (reference sequence). The V gene end was trimmed by 7 bases and the J gene end by 4 bases; junction bases not matched to a gene: 9. The CDR3 covers 15 residues. Written as DNA, the CDR3 is TGTGCCAGTATGAAGCGGGGGGATTCTCCAGATACGCAGTATTTT. Translating it yields CASMKRGDSPDTQYF.

This chain links TRBV27 with TRBJ2-7, with D perhaps matching TRBD1 (6 bases). The CDR3 consists of 14 residues. CDR1 MNHEY and CDR2 SMNVEV come from the germline V gene (reference sequence). V was clipped by 6 bases and J by 2 bases, with 14 bases between them. CDR3 region: CASSPGRGAYEQYF. In DNA, the CDR3 is TGTGCCAGCAGCCCTGGCAGGGGCGCCTACGAGCAGTACTTC.

This chain links TRBV3-1 (or the pseudogene TRBV3-2) with TRBJ1-1; unclear D gene. This CDR3 is built from 12 residues. CDR1 is LGHDT, CDR2 YNNKEL, per germline (reference sequence). Deletions cut 4 bases from V and 10 bases from J, with 13 bases between. This CDR3 reads CASSRGTAGAFF. CDR3 nucleotides: TGTGCCAGCAGCCGAGGAACGGCCGGAGCTTTCTTT.

The rearrangement uses TRBV14 and TRBJ2-7; 8 bases align to TRBD1. From germline, CDR1 is SGHDN and CDR2 FVKESK. V was pared by 3 bases and J by 4 bases, with 2 bases of the junction left unmatched. The CDR3 loop spans 13 amino acids. CDR3 amino acids: CASSQDRDYEQYF. In nucleotides, the CDR3 is TGTGCCAGCAGCCAGGACAGGGATTACGAGCAGTACTTC.

V gene TRBV28 combines with J gene TRBJ2-5; perhaps TRBD2 as D (5 bases). The germline V and J ends were trimmed by 1 base and 2 bases, with 8 bases remaining between them. CDR3 size: 14 residues. Germline V gene lookup returns CDR1 MDHEN and CDR2 SYDVKM. This chain's CDR3 is CASSLSGSQETQYF. The DNA for the CDR3 is TGTGCCAGCAGTTTATCGGGGTCGCAAGAGACCCAGTACTTC.

The chain carries TRBV12-3 or TRBV12-4 and TRBJ2-2, with a possible D match to TRBD2 (6 bases). This CDR3 is built from 13 residues. V lost 5 bases to trimming and J lost 5 bases, with 9 bases between them. CDR3 loop: CASSRLVTGELFF. In DNA form, the CDR3 reads TGTGCCAGCAGTCGACTAGTAACCGGGGAGCTGTTTTTT.

The chain carries TRBV19 and TRBJ1-1, with 8 bases identical to TRBD1. CDR1 is LNHDA and CDR2 is SQIVND in the germline V gene (reference sequence). This CDR3 region has 15 residues. V lost 5 bases, J lost 6 bases, and 11 bases stayed unmatched. The CDR3 here is CASSGPGQGASEAFF. The CDR3 DNA follows: TGTGCCAGTAGTGGACCGGGGCAGGGGGCTTCTGAAGCTTTCTTT.

V is TRBV2 and J is TRBJ1-1; 7 nucleotides line up with TRBD1. V was clipped by 3 bases and J by 5 bases; unmatched bases: 0. The germline V gene has CDR1 SNHLY and CDR2 FYNNEI. The CDR3 has 12 residues. The CDR3 protein is CASSDRGTEAFF. The CDR3 bases are TGTGCCAGCAGTGACAGGGGGACTGAAGCTTTCTTT.

Here the CDR3 reads CATSRGGTGGRSSGNTIYF. In nucleotides, the CDR3 is TGTGCCACCAGCAGAGGAGGGACAGGGGGTAGGAGCTCTGGAAACACCATATATTTT. The J gene is TRBJ1-3, the V gene TRBV15; 11 bases line up with TRBD1. From germline, CDR1 is LNHNV and CDR2 YYDKDF (reference sequence). The CDR3 extends over 19 amino acids. V trimming: 1 base; J trimming: 0 bases; junction bases outside the gene matches: 8.

The CDR3 reads CASSRTGINTEAFF. DNA for the CDR3: TGCGCCAGCAGCCGGACAGGGATTAACACTGAAGCTTTCTTT. The chain uses TRBV5-1 and TRBJ1-1; TRBD1 agrees at 8 bases. Trimming took 4 bases from V and 2 from J; bases not matched to a gene: 4. Germline CDR1 is SGHRS and CDR2 is YFSETQ. CDR3 size: 14 residues.

This chain connects TRBV2 to TRBJ2-2; TRBD2 aligns across 8 bases. The CDR3 is made up of 15 amino acids. The junction had 11 bases not matched to a gene; V was cut back by 7 bases and J by 7 bases. The germline CDR1 and CDR2 sequences are SNHLY and FYNNEI. As DNA, the CDR3 is TGTGCCAGCAACCGGGAGGCGGGGGGAGGCGGGGAGCTGTTTTTT. Translating it yields CASNREAGGGGELFF.

This clone came up a few times. V usage is TRBV5-6 and J usage is TRBJ1-1; D not resolved. CDR3 length: 12 residues. Germline values: CDR1 SGHDT, CDR2 YYEEEE. Trimming left V 3 bases short and J 5 bases short, with 8 bases between. The DNA for the CDR3 is TGTGCCAGCAGCTGGGCGGGAACTGAAGCTTTCTTT. Its translation: CASSWAGTEAFF.

This chain uses TRBV7-9 with TRBJ1-4; unclear D gene. The CDR3 is made up of 14 amino acids. V was trimmed by 4 bases and J by 3 bases, leaving 9 bases between them. Germline lookup yields CDR1 SEHNR and CDR2 FQNEAQ (reference sequence). The CDR3 region has the DNA TGTGCCAGCAGCTCACAGTCGCCTAATGAAAAACTGTTTTTT. This codes for CASSSQSPNEKLFF.

About this clone: The same CDR3 can be traced to other DNA sequences in this sample. This chain joins TRBV4-1 and TRBJ1-1; 8 nucleotides match TRBD1. Trimming removed 4 bases from V and 4 bases from J; junction bases left unmatched: 2. CDR1 is MGHRA, CDR2 YSYEKL, per germline. The CDR3 spans 13 residues. CDR3 nucleotide sequence: TGCGCCAGCAGCCCGACAGGGGTCACTGAAGCTTTCTTT. It yields the protein CASSPTGVTEAFF.

The V and J genes are TRBV6-5 and TRBJ1-4, with 7 positions matching TRBD1. The CDR3 spans 14 residues. CDR1 and CDR2 from the germline V gene are MNHEY and SVGAGI. Trimming removed 7 bases from V and 8 bases from J; junction bases left unmatched: 10. CDR3 nucleotide sequence: TGTGCCAGCAAGAGACAGGGTGGGTTGGAAAAACTGTTTTTT. It yields the protein CASKRQGGLEKLFF.